This T cell receptor (beta chain) was sequenced in a study of vaccination and CD4 T cells after COVID-19. Notes on the study in general: Reactive clone data from convalescent patients indicated a median of 86.3% appearing only post-vaccination.

The assay that was used to sequence DNA from cultured CD4+ T cells was the Oncomine TCR Beta short-read assay. A single record per CDR3 protein comes from TCRdb applying MiXCR to the PCR reads. The sample yields 11,000 to 15,000 distinct CDR3 sequences, under 45% seen once. Comment on this clonotype: The antigen is undetermined.

Indicated treatment: roughly ten-day PBMC culture with coronavirus spike peptide pools or control peptides (ViraFEST assay). Sequencing was done on a sample of cultured CD4+ T cells from blood. The TCR sequence derives from a human donor with COVID-19.

Here the CDR3 reads CASGMRGSNQPQHF. CDR3 sequence (DNA): TGTGCCAGCGGAATGAGGGGTAGCAATCAGCCCCAGCATTTT. The chain uses TRBV2 and TRBJ1-5; D possibly corresponds to TRBD1 (5 bases). The CDR3 runs to 14 residues. The V end was cut by 8 bases, the J end by 0 bases, with 11 bases between. Germline CDR1 is SNHLY and CDR2 is FYNNEI.